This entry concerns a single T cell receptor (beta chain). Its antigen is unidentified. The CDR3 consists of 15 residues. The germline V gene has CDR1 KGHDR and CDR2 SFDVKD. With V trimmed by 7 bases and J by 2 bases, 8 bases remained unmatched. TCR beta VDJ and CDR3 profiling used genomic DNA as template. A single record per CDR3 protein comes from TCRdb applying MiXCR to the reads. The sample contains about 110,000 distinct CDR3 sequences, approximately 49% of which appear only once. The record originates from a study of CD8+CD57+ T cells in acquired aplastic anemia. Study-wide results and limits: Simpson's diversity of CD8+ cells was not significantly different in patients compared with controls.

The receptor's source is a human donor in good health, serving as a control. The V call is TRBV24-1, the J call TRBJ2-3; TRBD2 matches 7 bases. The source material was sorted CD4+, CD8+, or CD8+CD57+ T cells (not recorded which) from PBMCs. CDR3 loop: CATSGSSGLTDTQYF. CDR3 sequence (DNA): TGTGCCACCAGCGGTAGTAGCGGGCTCACAGATACGCAGTATTTT.